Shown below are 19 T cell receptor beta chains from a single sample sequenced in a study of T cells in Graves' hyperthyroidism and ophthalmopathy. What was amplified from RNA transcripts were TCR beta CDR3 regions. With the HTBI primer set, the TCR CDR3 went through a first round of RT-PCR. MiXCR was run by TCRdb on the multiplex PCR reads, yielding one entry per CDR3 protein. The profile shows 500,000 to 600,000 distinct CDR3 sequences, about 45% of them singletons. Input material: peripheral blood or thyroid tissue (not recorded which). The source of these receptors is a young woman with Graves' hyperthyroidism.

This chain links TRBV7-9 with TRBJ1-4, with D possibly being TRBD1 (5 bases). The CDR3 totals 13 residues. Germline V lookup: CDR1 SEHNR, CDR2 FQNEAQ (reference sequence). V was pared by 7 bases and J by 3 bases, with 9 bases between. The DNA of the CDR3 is TGTGCCAGCACAGGGTTTGCTAATGAAAAACTGTTTTTT. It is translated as CASTGFANEKLFF.

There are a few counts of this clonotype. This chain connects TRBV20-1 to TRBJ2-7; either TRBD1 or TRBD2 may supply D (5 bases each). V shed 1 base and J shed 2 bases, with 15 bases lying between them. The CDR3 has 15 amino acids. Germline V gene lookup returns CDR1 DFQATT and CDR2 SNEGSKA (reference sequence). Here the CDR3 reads CSARVYGARTYEQYF. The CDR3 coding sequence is TGCAGTGCTAGAGTCTACGGGGCCCGGACCTACGAGCAGTACTTC.

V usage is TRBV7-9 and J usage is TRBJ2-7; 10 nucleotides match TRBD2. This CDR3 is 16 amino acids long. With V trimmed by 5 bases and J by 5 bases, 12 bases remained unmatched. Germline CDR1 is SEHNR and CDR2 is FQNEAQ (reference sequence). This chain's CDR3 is CASSQRTSGTLDEQYF. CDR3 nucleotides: TGTGCCAGCAGCCAACGCACTAGCGGGACGCTCGACGAGCAGTACTTC.

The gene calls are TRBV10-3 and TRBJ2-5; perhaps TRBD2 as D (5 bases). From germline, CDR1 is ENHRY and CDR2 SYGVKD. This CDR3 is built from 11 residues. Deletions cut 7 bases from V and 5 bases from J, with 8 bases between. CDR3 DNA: TGTGCCATCATCCCGGGGGAGACCCAGTACTTC. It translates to CAIIPGETQYF.

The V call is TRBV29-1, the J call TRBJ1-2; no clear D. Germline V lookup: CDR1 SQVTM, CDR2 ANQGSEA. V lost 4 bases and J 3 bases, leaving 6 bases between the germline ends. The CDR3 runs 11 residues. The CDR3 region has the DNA TGCAGCGTTGGGGTGGACTATGGCTACACCTTC. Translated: CSVGVDYGYTF.

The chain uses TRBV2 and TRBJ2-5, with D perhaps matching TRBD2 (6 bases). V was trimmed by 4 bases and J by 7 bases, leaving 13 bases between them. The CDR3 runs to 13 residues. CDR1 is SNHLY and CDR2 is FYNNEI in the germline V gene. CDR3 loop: CASSGGTWRTQYF. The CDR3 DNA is TGTGCCAGCAGTGGCGGGACGTGGAGGACCCAGTACTTC.

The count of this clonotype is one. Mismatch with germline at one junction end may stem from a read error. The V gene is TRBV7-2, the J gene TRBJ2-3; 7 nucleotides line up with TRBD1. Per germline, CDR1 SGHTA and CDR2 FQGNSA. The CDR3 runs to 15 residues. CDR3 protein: CASSRNPPGTDTQNF. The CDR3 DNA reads TGTGCCAGCAGCAGAAACCCGCCAGGGACAGATACGCAGAATTTT.

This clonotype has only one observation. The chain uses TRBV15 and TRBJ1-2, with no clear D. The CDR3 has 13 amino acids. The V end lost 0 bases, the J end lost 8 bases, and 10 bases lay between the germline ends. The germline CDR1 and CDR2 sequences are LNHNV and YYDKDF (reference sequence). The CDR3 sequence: CATSRDWGSGYTF. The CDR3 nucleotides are TGTGCCACCAGCAGAGATTGGGGTAGCGGCTACACCTTC.

The DNA of the CDR3 is TGTGCCAGCAGCACGGGACAGGGGGGACGGCGTGATGAAAAACTGTTTTTT. Translating it yields CASSTGQGGRRDEKLFF. This chain links TRBV7-3 with TRBJ1-4; 11 positions agree with TRBD1. Germline loops: CDR1 SGHTA, CDR2 FQGTGA. Trimming at V came to 5 bases and at J to 6 bases, leaving 11 bases not matched to a gene. The CDR3 length is 17 residues.

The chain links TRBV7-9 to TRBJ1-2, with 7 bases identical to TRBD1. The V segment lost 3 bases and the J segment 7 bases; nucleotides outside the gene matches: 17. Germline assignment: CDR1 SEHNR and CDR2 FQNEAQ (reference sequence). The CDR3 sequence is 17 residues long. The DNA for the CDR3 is TGTGCCAGCAGCTTCTCCTACGGGACAGAGACGAGTTCTGGCTACACCTTC. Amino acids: CASSFSYGTETSSGYTF.

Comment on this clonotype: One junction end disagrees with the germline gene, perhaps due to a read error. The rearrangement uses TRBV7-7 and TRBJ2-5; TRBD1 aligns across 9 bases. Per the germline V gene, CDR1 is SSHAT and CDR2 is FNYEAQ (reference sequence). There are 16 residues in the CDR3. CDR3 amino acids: CASIPLGDRAKETQYF. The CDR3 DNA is TGTGCTAGCATCCCGTTGGGGGACAGGGCGAAAGAGACCCAGTACTTC.

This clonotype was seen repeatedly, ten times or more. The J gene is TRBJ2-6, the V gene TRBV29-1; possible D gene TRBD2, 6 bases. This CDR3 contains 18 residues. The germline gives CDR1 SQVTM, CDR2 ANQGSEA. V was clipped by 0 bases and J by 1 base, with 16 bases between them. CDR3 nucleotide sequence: TGCAGCGTTGAAGATCGAGCAGGGACTTATTCTGGGGCCAACGTCCTGACTTTC. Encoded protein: CSVEDRAGTYSGANVLTF. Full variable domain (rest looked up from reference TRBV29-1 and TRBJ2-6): SAVISQKPSRDICQRGTSLTIQCQVDSQVTMMFWYRQQPGQSLTLIATANQGSEATYESGFVIDKFPISRPNLTFSTLTVSNMSPEDSSIYLCSVEDRAGTYSGANVLTFGAGSRLTVL.

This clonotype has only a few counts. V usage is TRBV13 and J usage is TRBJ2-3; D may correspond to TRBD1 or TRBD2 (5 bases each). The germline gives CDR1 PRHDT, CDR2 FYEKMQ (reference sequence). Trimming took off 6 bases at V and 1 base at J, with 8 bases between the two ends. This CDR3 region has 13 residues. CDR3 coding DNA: TGTGCCAGCAGTATGGGGGGCACAGATACGCAGTATTTT. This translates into CASSMGGTDTQYF.

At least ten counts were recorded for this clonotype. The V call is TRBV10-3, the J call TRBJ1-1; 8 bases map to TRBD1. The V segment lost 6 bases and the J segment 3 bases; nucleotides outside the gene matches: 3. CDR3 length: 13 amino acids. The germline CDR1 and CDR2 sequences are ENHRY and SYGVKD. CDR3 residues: CAIRDREDTEAFF. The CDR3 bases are TGTGCCATCAGGGACAGGGAAGACACTGAAGCTTTCTTT.

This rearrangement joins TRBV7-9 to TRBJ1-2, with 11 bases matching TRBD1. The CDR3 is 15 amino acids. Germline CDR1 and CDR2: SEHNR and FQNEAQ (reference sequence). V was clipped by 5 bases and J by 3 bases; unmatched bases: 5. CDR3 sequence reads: CASSLRDRGDYGYTF. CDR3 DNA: TGTGCCAGCAGCCTCCGGGACAGGGGGGACTATGGCTACACCTTC.

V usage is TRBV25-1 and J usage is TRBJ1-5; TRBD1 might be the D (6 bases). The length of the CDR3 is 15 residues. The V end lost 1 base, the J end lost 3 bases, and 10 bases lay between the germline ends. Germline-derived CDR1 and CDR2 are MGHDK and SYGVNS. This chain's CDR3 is CASSESAGANQPQHF. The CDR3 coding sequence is TGTGCCAGCAGTGAATCGGCGGGGGCCAATCAGCCCCAGCATTTT.

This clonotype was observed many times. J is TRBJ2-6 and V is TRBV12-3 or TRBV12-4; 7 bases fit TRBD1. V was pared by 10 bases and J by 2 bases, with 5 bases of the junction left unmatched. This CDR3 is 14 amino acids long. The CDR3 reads CATRQGAGANVLTF. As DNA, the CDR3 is TGTGCCACCCGCCAGGGGGCTGGGGCCAACGTCCTGACTTTC.

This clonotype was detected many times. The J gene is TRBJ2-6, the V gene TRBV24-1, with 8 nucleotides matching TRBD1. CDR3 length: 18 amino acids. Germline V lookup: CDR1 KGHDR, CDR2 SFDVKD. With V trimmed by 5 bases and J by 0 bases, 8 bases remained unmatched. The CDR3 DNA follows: TGTGCCACCAGTGGCCTTGGCAGGGGGCACTCTGGGGCCAACGTCCTGACTTTC. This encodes CATSGLGRGHSGANVLTF.

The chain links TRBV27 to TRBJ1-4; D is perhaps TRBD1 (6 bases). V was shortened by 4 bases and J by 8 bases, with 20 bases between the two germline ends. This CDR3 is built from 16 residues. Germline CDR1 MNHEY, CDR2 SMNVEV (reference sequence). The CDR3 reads CASSSVKTGFREKLFF. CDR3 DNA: TGTGCCAGCAGTTCCGTCAAGACAGGATTCCGGGAAAAACTGTTTTTT.